Shown below are 21 T cell receptor beta chains from a single sample sequenced in a study of shared T cell receptors in the human thymus. Libraries were prepared by immunoSEQ multiplex PCR; TCRdb keeps only in-frame clonotypes and omits some of them. The table shows hundreds of thousands of clones, with over 75% occurring only once. Separately, the same data were catalogued under a study of human thymus T cells.

The sequenced sample consisted of thymocytes. These receptors were collected from a boy in the first two years of life with a congenital heart defect.

V usage is TRBV6-6 and J usage is TRBJ2-1; 7 nucleotides agree with TRBD2. Germline trimming cut 7 bases from V and 7 bases from J; bases unmatched to any gene: 13. The CDR3 loop spans 15 amino acids. Germline CDR1 and CDR2: MNHNY and SVGAGI (reference sequence). This chain's CDR3 is CASTHGEGVRNEQFF. Here the CDR3 DNA reads TGTGCCAGCACCCACGGGGAGGGTGTAAGGAATGAGCAGTTCTTC.

This chain connects TRBV4-1 to TRBJ2-1, with 8 nucleotides matching TRBD2. Per germline, CDR1 MGHRA and CDR2 YSYEKL. Trimming at V came to 0 bases and at J to 4 bases, leaving 8 bases not matched to a gene. The CDR3 is 17 amino acids. CDR3 nucleotides: TGCGCCAGCAGCCAAGATATGCGACTAGCGCAGTACAATGAGCAGTTCTTC. Translating gives CASSQDMRLAQYNEQFF.

The chain carries TRBV27 and TRBJ2-1; TRBD2 agrees at 11 bases. The CDR3 is made up of 16 amino acids. Losses at the gene ends were 6 bases for V and 0 bases for J; bases not matched to a gene: 4. The germline V gene has CDR1 MNHEY and CDR2 SMNVEV (reference sequence). The CDR3, as DNA: TGTGCCAGCAGCACCGGGACTAGCGGCTCCTACAATGAGCAGTTCTTC. Its protein product is CASSTGTSGSYNEQFF.

This clone was detected only a few times. The chain has TRBV28 and TRBJ1-5; 8 bases are shared with TRBD1. This CDR3 spans 21 amino acids. J lost 2 bases, V lost 2 bases, and 20 bases had no gene match. CDR1 is MDHEN and CDR2 is SYDVKM in the germline V gene. CDR3 in DNA: TGTGCCAGCAGTTTAGGATGCGGACAGGGTCAAATGGACGGTCGCAATCAGCCCCAGCATTTT. This sequence encodes CASSLGCGQGQMDGRNQPQHF.

The CDR3 DNA follows: TGTGCCAGCAGCCAGACTAGCGTTAGCTACGAGCAGTACTTC. Protein: CASSQTSVSYEQYF. V gene TRBV9 combines with J gene TRBJ2-7, with 8 bases aligning to TRBD2. The CDR3 totals 14 residues. The junction had 6 bases not matched to a gene; V was cut back by 4 bases and J by 3 bases. The germline V gene encodes CDR1 SGDLS and CDR2 YYNGEE. The full variable domain, rest sourced from reference TRBV9 and TRBJ2-7, is DSGVTQTPKHLITATGQRVTLRCSPRSGDLSVYWYQQSLDQGLQFLIQYYNGEERAKGNILERFSAQQFPDLHSELNLSSLELGDSALYFCASSQTSVSYEQYFGPGTRLTVT.

The chain joins TRBV6-5 to TRBJ1-2; 8 bases match TRBD1. The V gene end was trimmed by 6 bases and the J gene end by 8 bases; junction bases not matched to a gene: 8. The CDR3 consists of 13 residues. Looked up from germline, CDR1 is MNHEY and CDR2 is SVGAGI. CDR3 coding DNA: TGTGCCAGCAGACCCGACAGGGGTGGAGGCTACACCTTC. Amino acids: CASRPDRGGGYTF.

The V gene is TRBV30, the J gene TRBJ2-7, with 7 bases that match TRBD1. This CDR3 is 16 amino acids long. Germline loops: CDR1 GTSNPN, CDR2 SVGIG (reference sequence). V was clipped by 4 bases and J by 3 bases; unmatched bases: 15. The CDR3 DNA reads as TGTGCCTGGACCCAATATCCCCCACAGGGGTACTACGAGCAGTACTTC. This translates into CAWTQYPPQGYYEQYF.

The rearrangement uses TRBV10-3 and TRBJ1-3; 7 bases align to TRBD1. Per germline, CDR1 ENHRY and CDR2 SYGVKD. The CDR3 totals 14 residues. V dropped 9 bases and J dropped 2; count of bases not matched to a gene: 7. DNA of the CDR3: TGTGCCATTAAACAGGGGCTTACTGGAAACACCATATATTTT. It yields the protein CAIKQGLTGNTIYF.

The chain uses TRBV4-1 and TRBJ1-5, with 7 bases that match TRBD1. With 4 bases clipped from V and 2 bases from J, the junction kept 14 bases outside the gene matches. The CDR3 runs to 18 residues. Germline V gene lookup returns CDR1 MGHRA and CDR2 YSYEKL. The CDR3 region is CASSPGQSIGMGNQPQHF. In DNA, the CDR3 is TGCGCCAGCAGCCCGGGACAGTCTATCGGGATGGGCAATCAGCCCCAGCATTTT.

The chain is built from TRBV6-1 and TRBJ2-1; 7 positions match TRBD2. Germline assignment: CDR1 MNHNS and CDR2 SASEGT. CDR3 size: 15 residues. The V segment lost 5 bases and the J segment 9 bases; nucleotides outside the gene matches: 13. The CDR3: CASSSRGGSRSEQFF. The CDR3 DNA reads as TGTGCCAGCAGTTCGAGGGGCGGGAGTCGGAGTGAGCAGTTCTTC.

The chain uses TRBV10-1 and TRBJ2-3; 10 nucleotides align to TRBD2. V gave up 6 bases and J gave up 1 base; unmatched junction bases: 7. CDR3 length equals 16 residues. Germline CDR1 is WNHNN and CDR2 is SYGVQD (reference sequence). DNA for the CDR3: TGCGCCAGCAGCTCCTTCCTAGCGGGAGGCACAGATACGCAGTATTTT. Translation gives CASSSFLAGGTDTQYF.

The chain's CDR3 is CASTHGEGNHNEQFF. The CDR3 nucleotides read TGTGCCAGCACCCACGGGGAGGGGAATCATAATGAGCAGTTCTTC. The chain links TRBV27 to TRBJ2-1; 7 bases line up with TRBD2. Unmatched junction bases numbered 13, after V lost 7 bases and J lost 7 bases. This CDR3 contains 15 residues. In germline, CDR1 is MNHEY, CDR2 SMNVEV (reference sequence).

The CDR3 DNA reads as TGTGCCAGCAGCGTGGGGACAGGACGAGTCAATGAAAAACTGTTTTTT. This translates into CASSVGTGRVNEKLFF. The chain recombines TRBV9 with TRBJ1-4; 8 nucleotides match TRBD1. From germline, CDR1 is SGDLS and CDR2 YYNGEE. V shed 2 bases, J shed 5 bases, and the junction held 8 bases outside the gene matches. The CDR3 covers 16 residues.

The chain employs TRBV27 and TRBJ1-1; the match to TRBD1 covers 8 bases. Looked up from germline, CDR1 is MNHEY and CDR2 is SMNVEV (reference sequence). The CDR3 runs to 18 residues. With V trimmed by 5 bases and J by 5 bases, 19 bases remained unmatched. CDR3 sequence: CASSLTAPDREVSTEAFF. The CDR3 DNA follows: TGTGCCAGCAGTCTTACGGCACCGGACAGGGAGGTTAGTACTGAAGCTTTCTTT.

The CDR3 DNA reads TGTGCCAGCAGCTCCGACCGGGACAGGGTATACTACGAGCAGTACTTC. Its translation: CASSSDRDRVYYEQYF. This sequence joins TRBV7-2 and TRBJ2-7; 9 nucleotides line up with TRBD1. The germline V gene encodes CDR1 SGHTA and CDR2 FQGNSA. With 4 bases clipped from V and 3 bases from J, the junction kept 10 bases outside the gene matches. CDR3 length: 16 residues.

The J gene is TRBJ1-2, the V gene TRBV27, with TRBD1 as a possible D gene (6 bases). V lost 4 bases, J lost 4 bases, and 10 bases lay in between. CDR3 size: 13 residues. Germline V gene data show CDR1 as MNHEY and CDR2 as SMNVEV (reference sequence). The DNA for the CDR3 is TGTGCCAGCAGTTCTAGGACAGCCTATGGCTACACCTTC. It codes for CASSSRTAYGYTF.

The chain's CDR3 is CASSLEPRKETQYF. CDR3 nucleotides: TGTGCCAGCAGCTTAGAGCCACGAAAAGAGACCCAGTACTTC. V and J are TRBV7-9 and TRBJ2-5; D not resolved. V was pared by 1 base and J by 3 bases, with 9 bases between. The CDR3 loop spans 14 amino acids. Germline CDR1 SEHNR, CDR2 FQNEAQ (reference sequence).

V and J are TRBV4-1 and TRBJ2-3; tentative D call: TRBD1 (5 bases). The CDR3 length is 18 residues. V was pared by 0 bases and J by 0 bases, with 16 bases between. Germline loops: CDR1 MGHRA, CDR2 YSYEKL. The CDR3 region is CASSQEWVDRTSTDTQYF. The DNA for the CDR3 is TGCGCCAGCAGCCAAGAATGGGTAGACAGAACTAGCACAGATACGCAGTATTTT.

Notes on this clone: At one of its ends the junction is not consistent with the germline gene, which may arise from a read error. The CDR3 nucleotides read TGCAGCGCTGAAGATAAAGCTCAAGAGACCCAGTACTTC. Translated, it gives CSAEDKAQETQYF. The chain uses TRBV29-1 and TRBJ2-5; D gene uncertain. The CDR3 runs 13 residues. The germline CDR1 and CDR2 sequences are SQVTM and ANQGSEA.

The chain has TRBV4-1 and TRBJ2-1, with D unclear. V gave up 3 bases and J gave up 4 bases, with 16 bases separating them. CDR1 is MGHRA, CDR2 YSYEKL, per germline. This CDR3 is built from 16 residues. DNA of the CDR3: TGCGCCAGCAGCCAGAAGGTAAAGCGAACGTACAATGAGCAGTTCTTC. This codes for CASSQKVKRTYNEQFF.

This chain uses TRBV28 with TRBJ1-5; D not resolved. Trimming removed 2 bases from V and 7 bases from J, with 12 bases in between. Germline CDR1 is MDHEN and CDR2 is SYDVKM. The CDR3 has 14 amino acids. The CDR3 DNA reads TGTGCCAGCAGTTTAGGGTCAGGTTTCCAGCCCCAGCATTTT. Translated, it gives CASSLGSGFQPQHF.